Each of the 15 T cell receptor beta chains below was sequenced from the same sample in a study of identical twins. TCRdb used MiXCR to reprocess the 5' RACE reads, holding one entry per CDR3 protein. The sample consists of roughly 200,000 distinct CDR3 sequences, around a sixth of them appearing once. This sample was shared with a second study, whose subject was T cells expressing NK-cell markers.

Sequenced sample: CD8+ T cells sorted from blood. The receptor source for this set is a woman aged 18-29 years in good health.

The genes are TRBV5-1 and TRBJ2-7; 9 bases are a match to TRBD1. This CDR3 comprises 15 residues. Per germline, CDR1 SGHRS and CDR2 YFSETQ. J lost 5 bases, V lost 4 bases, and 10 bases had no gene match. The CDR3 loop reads CASSPLNRGQDEQYF. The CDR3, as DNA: TGCGCCAGCAGCCCCTTAAACAGGGGGCAAGACGAGCAGTACTTC.

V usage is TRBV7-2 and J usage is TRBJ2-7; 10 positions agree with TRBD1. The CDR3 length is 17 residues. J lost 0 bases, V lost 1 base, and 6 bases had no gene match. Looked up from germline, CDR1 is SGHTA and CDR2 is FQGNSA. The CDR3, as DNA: TGTGCCAGCAGCTTAGTGGGACAGGGGCTAACCTCCTACGAGCAGTACTTC. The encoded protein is CASSLVGQGLTSYEQYF.

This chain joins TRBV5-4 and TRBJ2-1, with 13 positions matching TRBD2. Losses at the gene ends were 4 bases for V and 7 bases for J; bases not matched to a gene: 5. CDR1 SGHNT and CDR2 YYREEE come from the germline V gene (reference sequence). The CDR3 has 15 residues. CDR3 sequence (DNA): TGTGCCAGCAGCCAGACTAGCGGGGGGTTGAATGAGCAGTTCTTC. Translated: CASSQTSGGLNEQFF.

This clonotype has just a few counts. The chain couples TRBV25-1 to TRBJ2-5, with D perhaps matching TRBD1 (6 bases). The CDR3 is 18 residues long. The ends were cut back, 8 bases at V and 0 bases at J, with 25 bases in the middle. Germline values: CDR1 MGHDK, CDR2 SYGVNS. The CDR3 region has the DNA TGTGCCAGCGGATGGGGCCTCTACGGGACAACGTACCAAGAGACCCAGTACTTC. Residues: CASGWGLYGTTYQETQYF. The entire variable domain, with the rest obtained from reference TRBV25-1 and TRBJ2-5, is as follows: EADIYQTPRYLVIGTGKKITLECSQTMGHDKMYWYQQDPGMELHLIHYSYGVNSTEKGDLSSESTVSRIRTEHFPLTLESARPSHTSQYLCASGWGLYGTTYQETQYFGPGTRLLVL.

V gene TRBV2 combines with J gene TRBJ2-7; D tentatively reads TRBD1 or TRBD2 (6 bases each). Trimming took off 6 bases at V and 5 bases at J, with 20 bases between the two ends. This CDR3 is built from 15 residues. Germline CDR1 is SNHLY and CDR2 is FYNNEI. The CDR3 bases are TGTGCCAGCAGCGAGACAGGAGGGTTCGATCACGAGCAGTACTTC. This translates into CASSETGGFDHEQYF. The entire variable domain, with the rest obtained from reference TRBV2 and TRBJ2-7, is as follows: EPEVTQTPSHQVTQMGQEVILRCVPISNHLYFYWYRQILGQKVEFLVSFYNNEISEKSEIFDDQFSVERPDGSNFTLKIRSTKLEDSAMYFCASSETGGFDHEQYFGPGTRLTVT.

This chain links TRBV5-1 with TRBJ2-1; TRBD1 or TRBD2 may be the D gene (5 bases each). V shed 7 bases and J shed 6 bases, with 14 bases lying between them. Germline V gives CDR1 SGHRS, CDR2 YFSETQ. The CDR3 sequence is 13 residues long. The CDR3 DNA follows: TGCGCCAGCCTAGGGGAGCGCGGCAATGAGCAGTTCTTC. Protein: CASLGERGNEQFF.

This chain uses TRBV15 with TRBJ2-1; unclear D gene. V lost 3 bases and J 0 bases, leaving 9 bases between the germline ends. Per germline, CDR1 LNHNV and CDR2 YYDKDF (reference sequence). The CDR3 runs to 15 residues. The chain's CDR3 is CATSSARSSYNEQFF. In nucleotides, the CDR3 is TGTGCCACCAGCAGCGCCAGGAGCTCCTACAATGAGCAGTTCTTC.

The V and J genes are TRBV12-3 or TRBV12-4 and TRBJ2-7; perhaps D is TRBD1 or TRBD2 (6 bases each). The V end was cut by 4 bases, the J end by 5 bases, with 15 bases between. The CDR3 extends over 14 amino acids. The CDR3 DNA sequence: TGTGCCAGCAGTTCTGGGGGGCCCCCCGACGAGCAGTACTTC. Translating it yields CASSSGGPPDEQYF.

The CDR3 bases are TGTGCCAGCAATGTCCTAGCGGGGGTATGGGAGCAGTTCTTC. Translation: CASNVLAGVWEQFF. This chain uses TRBV7-8 with TRBJ2-1; 10 positions match TRBD2. V lost 7 bases to trimming and J lost 10 bases; unmatched junction nucleotides: 10. Germline CDR1 reads SGHVS; CDR2 reads FQNEAQ. The CDR3 contains 14 residues. Complete variable domain (other parts from reference TRBV7-8 and TRBJ2-1): GAGVSQSPRYKVAKRGQDVALRCDPISGHVSLFWYQQALGQGPEFLTYFQNEAQLDKSGLPSDRFFAERPEGSVSTLKIQRTQQEDSAVYLCASNVLAGVWEQFFGPGTRLTVL.

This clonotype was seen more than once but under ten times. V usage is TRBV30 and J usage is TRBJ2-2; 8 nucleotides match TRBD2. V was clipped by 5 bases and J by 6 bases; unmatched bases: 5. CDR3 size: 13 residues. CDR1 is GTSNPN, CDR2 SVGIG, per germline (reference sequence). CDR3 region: CAWERESPGELFF. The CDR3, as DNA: TGTGCCTGGGAGCGGGAGTCCCCCGGGGAGCTGTTTTTT.

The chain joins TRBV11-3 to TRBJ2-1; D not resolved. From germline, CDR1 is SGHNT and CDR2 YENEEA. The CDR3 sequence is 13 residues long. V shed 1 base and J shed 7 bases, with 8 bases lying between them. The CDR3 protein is CASSLAPFNEQFF. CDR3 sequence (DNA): TGTGCCAGCAGCTTAGCCCCGTTTAATGAGCAGTTCTTC.

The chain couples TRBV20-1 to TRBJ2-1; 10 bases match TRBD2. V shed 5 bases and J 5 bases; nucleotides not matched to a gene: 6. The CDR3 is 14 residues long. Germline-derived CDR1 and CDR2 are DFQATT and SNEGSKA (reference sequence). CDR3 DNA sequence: TGCAGTGCTCAGAGCGGGAGGGCCAACAATGAGCAGTTCTTC. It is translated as CSAQSGRANNEQFF.

CDR3 in DNA: TGTGCCCAACAGCCACTGAGCTCCTACAATGAGCAGTTCTTC. Its translation is CAQQPLSSYNEQFF. The V call is TRBV7-7, the J call TRBJ2-1; D uncertain. Germline CDR1 reads SSHAT; CDR2 reads FNYEAQ (reference sequence). CDR3 length: 14 amino acids. V lost 11 bases and J lost 0, with 14 bases in between.

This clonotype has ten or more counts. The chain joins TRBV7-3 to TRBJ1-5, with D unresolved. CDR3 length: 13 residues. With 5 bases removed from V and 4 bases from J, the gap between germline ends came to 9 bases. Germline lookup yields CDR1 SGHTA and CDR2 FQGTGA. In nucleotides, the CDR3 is TGTGCCAGCAGCGAGGACGTAAATCAGCCCCAGCATTTT. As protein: CASSEDVNQPQHF. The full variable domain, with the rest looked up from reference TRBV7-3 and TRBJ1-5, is GAGVSQTPSNKVTEKGKYVELRCDPISGHTALYWYRQSLGQGPEFLIYFQGTGAADDSGLPNDRFFAVRPEGSVSTLKIQRTERGDSAVYLCASSEDVNQPQHFGDGTRLSIL.

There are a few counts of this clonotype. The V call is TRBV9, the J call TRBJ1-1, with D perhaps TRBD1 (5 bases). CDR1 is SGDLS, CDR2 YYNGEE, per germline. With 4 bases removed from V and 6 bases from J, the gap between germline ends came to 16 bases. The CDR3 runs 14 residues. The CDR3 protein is CASSPVVGGAEAFF. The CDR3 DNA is TGTGCCAGCAGCCCGGTAGTTGGGGGAGCTGAAGCTTTCTTT.